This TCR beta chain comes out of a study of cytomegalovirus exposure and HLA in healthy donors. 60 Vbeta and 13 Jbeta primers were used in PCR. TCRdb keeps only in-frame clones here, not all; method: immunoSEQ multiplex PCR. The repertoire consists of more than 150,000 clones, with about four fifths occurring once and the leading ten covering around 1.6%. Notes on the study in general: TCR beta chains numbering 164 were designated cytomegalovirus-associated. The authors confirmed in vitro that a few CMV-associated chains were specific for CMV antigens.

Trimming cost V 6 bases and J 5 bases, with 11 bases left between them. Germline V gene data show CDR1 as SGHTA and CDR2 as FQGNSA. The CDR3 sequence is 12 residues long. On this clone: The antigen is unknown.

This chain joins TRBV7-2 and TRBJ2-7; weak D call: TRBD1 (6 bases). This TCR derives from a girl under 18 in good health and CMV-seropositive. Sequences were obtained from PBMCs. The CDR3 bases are TGTGCCAGCAGGGGTGGGGGCAACGAGCAGTACTTC. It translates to CASRGGGNEQYF.